This T cell receptor (beta chain) was captured in a study of regulatory T cells in long-lasting Graves disease. Findings and limits, study-wide: TCR diversity was lower in persistent Graves' patients than in newly diagnosed ones.

iRepertoire HTBI primers and Arm-PCR of CDR3 regions built TCR beta libraries. TCRdb passed the multiplex PCR reads through MiXCR, listing each CDR3 protein once. The table lists about 530,000 distinct CDR3 sequences, about 16% of them singletons, with roughly 25% in the top ten. At least ten counts were recorded for this clonotype. Its antigen is not identified. As to time point: newly diagnosed GD, antithyroid drugs for less than 3 months. The TCR library was made from RNA extracted from PBMCs. This same sample was also taken into another study, of T cells in Graves' hyperthyroidism and ophthalmopathy. From that paper: The TCR CDR3 first-round RT-PCR relied on the HTBI primer set.

The sequencing here drew on peripheral blood mononuclear cells (PBMCs), taken at new diagnosis, from a patient treated with antithyroid drugs. The sequence was collected from a woman between 40 and 65 years old with Graves disease.

CDR3 amino acids: CASSLPGTGDTGELFF. CDR3 in DNA: TGTGCCAGCAGCCTTCCCGGGACAGGGGACACCGGGGAGCTGTTTTTT. The chain has TRBV7-3 and TRBJ2-2; 10 positions match TRBD1. Trimming took 5 bases from V and 3 from J; bases not matched to a gene: 6. Germline V gene data show CDR1 as SGHTA and CDR2 as FQGTGA. The CDR3 sequence is 16 residues long.